These 21 T cell receptor beta chains were all obtained from the same sample, sequenced in a study of T cell repertoires in cytomegalovirus infection. One entry per CDR3 protein results from TCRdb running MiXCR on the reads. The data contain fewer than 950,000 distinct CDR3 sequences, 30% to 35% of them singletons. The antigens these receptors bind are not known. The source material was cultured CD8+ T cells from PBMCs, sampled from culture after CMV antigen stimulation. These receptors originate from a human donor in good health (CMV status not recorded). Some clones in this sample may be carry-over from other donors' samples.

In its sample, this clonotype was seen a few times. The chain uses TRBV6-2 or TRBV6-3 and TRBJ2-1; no clear D gene. Trimming took off 0 bases at V and 7 bases at J, with 10 bases between the two ends. The CDR3 runs to 14 residues. CDR1 and CDR2 from the germline V gene are MNHEY and SVGEGT. CDR3 sequence: CASSYSSRWNEQFF. CDR3 bases: TGTGCCAGCAGTTACTCGTCCAGGTGGAATGAGCAGTTCTTC.

This clonotype was found many times. This CDR3 is CASSYGGDTEAFF. CDR3 in DNA: TGTGCCAGCAGTTACGGAGGGGACACTGAAGCTTTCTTT. The rearrangement links TRBV6-5 to TRBJ1-1; tentatively, D is TRBD1 (5 bases). Germline values: CDR1 MNHEY, CDR2 SVGAGI. V was clipped by 2 bases and J by 3 bases, with 7 bases between them. The CDR3 sequence is 13 residues long.

This clonotype has just a few counts. The genes are TRBV10-3 and TRBJ2-1; 11 nucleotides agree with TRBD2. The germline gives CDR1 ENHRY, CDR2 SYGVKD. V shed 0 bases, J shed 6 bases, and the junction held 4 bases outside the gene matches. This CDR3 contains 16 residues. The DNA of the CDR3 is TGTGCCATCAGTGAGTCTAGCGGGGGGGATTCCAATGAGCAGTTCTTC. As protein: CAISESSGGDSNEQFF.

This clonotype has just a few counts. The rearrangement links TRBV7-9 to TRBJ2-1; D is ambiguous. Trimming pared 5 bases from V and 9 bases from J, leaving 20 bases between. CDR3 length: 15 residues. Germline V gene lookup returns CDR1 SEHNR and CDR2 FQNEAQ (reference sequence). CDR3 DNA sequence: TGTGCCAGCAGCACCCGGACGGGCCCGGCGGCTGAGCAGTTCTTC. It translates to CASSTRTGPAAEQFF.

In this sample, this clonotype turned up many times. The genes are TRBV7-8 and TRBJ2-1; D might be TRBD1 (5 bases). CDR3 size: 14 residues. With 3 bases removed from V and 6 bases from J, the gap between germline ends came to 12 bases. Germline V gene data show CDR1 as SGHVS and CDR2 as FQNEAQ. CDR3 region: CASSFGGAPNEQFF. CDR3 sequence (DNA): TGTGCCAGCAGCTTCGGTGGGGCGCCCAATGAGCAGTTCTTC.

The chain links TRBV7-6 to TRBJ2-2; no clear D. CDR1 and CDR2 from the germline V gene are SGHVS and FNYEAQ. V was trimmed by 5 bases and J by 7 bases, leaving 17 bases between them. The CDR3 is made up of 15 amino acids. The CDR3 region is CASSIGVNLGGELFF. Here the CDR3 DNA reads TGTGCCAGCAGCATAGGTGTCAATCTAGGCGGGGAGCTGTTTTTT.

The chain couples TRBV3-1 to TRBJ2-5, with a weak D call TRBD1 (6 bases). This CDR3 is built from 16 residues. Germline V CDR1 and CDR2: LGHDT, YNNKEL (reference sequence). V shed 0 bases and J shed 2 bases, with 13 bases lying between them. Here the CDR3 reads CASSQDLLQGQETQYF. DNA for the CDR3: TGTGCCAGCAGCCAAGACCTACTTCAGGGGCAAGAGACCCAGTACTTC.

This clonotype was counted many times. The J gene is TRBJ2-1, the V gene TRBV12-3 or TRBV12-4; D not certain. Between the trimmed V and J ends, which lost 6 bases and 6 bases, there was a span of 6 bases. The CDR3 is 11 amino acids. The CDR3 nucleotides read TGTGCCAGCAGCTACGTCAATGAGCAGTTCTTC. This sequence encodes CASSYVNEQFF.

This clonotype has a handful of counts. The chain is built from TRBV6-1 and TRBJ1-6; maybe TRBD1 (5 bases). CDR1 is MNHNS, CDR2 SASEGT, per germline. CDR3 length equals 13 residues. Trimming removed 11 bases from V and 4 bases from J, with 12 bases in between. The CDR3 nucleotides read TGTGCCTTGGCCGGGGGGTATAATTCACCCCTCCACTTT. Residues: CALAGGYNSPLHF.

This clonotype was found a few times. V and J are TRBV4-3 and TRBJ1-5; D may be TRBD1 (6 bases). CDR3 length equals 15 residues. Germline V gene data show CDR1 as LGHNA and CDR2 as YSLEER. V was trimmed by 1 base and J by 5 bases, leaving 12 bases between them. This CDR3 reads CASSQGGGRDQPQHF. CDR3 sequence (DNA): TGCGCCAGCAGCCAAGGGGGGGGGCGGGATCAGCCCCAGCATTTT.

Concerning this clonotype itself: A much larger clonotype is one base distant, so this may be a read error. The chain couples TRBV7-6 to TRBJ2-6; D possibly matches TRBD1 or TRBD2 (5 bases each). Germline V lookup: CDR1 SGHVS, CDR2 FNYEAQ. The CDR3 length is 17 residues. The CDR3 is CAGSASGTEPKIDVLTF. Written as DNA, the CDR3 is TGTGCCGGCAGCGCCTCCGGGACGGAGCCTAAAATTGACGTCCTGACTTTC.

This clonotype appeared a few times. The CDR3 nucleotides are TGTGCCAGCAGTTTGAAAGACTGGGACCTTGATGGCTACACCTTC. It translates to CASSLKDWDLDGYTF. The chain carries TRBV12-3 or TRBV12-4 and TRBJ1-2, with D possibly TRBD1 on 5 matching bases. This CDR3 region has 15 residues. The V and J ends lost 3 bases and 6 bases respectively, with 17 bases between them.

At least ten counts were recorded for this clonotype. The chain couples TRBV7-6 to TRBJ1-1; 8 bases are a match to TRBD1. After removal of 10 bases from V and 1 base from J, the junction contained 2 bases not matched to a gene. This CDR3 is built from 12 residues. In germline, CDR1 is SGHVS, CDR2 FNYEAQ. Here the CDR3 reads CATGQGNTEAFF. In DNA form, the CDR3 reads TGTGCCACCGGACAGGGGAACACTGAAGCTTTCTTT.

In its sample, this clonotype was seen a few times. This chain joins TRBV28 and TRBJ2-2; TRBD1 might be the D (6 bases). CDR3 length equals 15 residues. The germline V gene encodes CDR1 MDHEN and CDR2 SYDVKM. The V end was cut by 5 bases, the J end by 4 bases, with 14 bases between. In DNA form, the CDR3 reads TGTGCCAGCAGTGAGGACGGGACACTCACCGGGGAGCTGTTTTTT. Protein: CASSEDGTLTGELFF.

This sequence joins TRBV20-1 and TRBJ2-1; D remains unclear. CDR1 and CDR2 (germline): DFQATT, SNEGSKA (reference sequence). Trimming took 4 bases from V and 3 from J, leaving 13 bases between them. The CDR3 has 14 residues. CDR3 nucleotides: TGCAGTGCTATCCTTCCGGGCCACTACAATGAGCAGTTCTTC. It is translated as CSAILPGHYNEQFF.

This clonotype was counted a few times. The chain has TRBV7-2 and TRBJ1-5; D is unclear. Germline V gives CDR1 SGHTA, CDR2 FQGNSA. The germline V and J ends were trimmed by 5 bases and 2 bases, with 10 bases remaining between them. The CDR3 extends over 14 amino acids. CDR3 bases: TGTGCCAGCAGCCGATTGTATGGCAATCAGCCCCAGCATTTT. Its protein product is CASSRLYGNQPQHF. The variable domain in full, with the rest retrieved from reference TRBV7-2 and TRBJ1-5, is GAGVSQSPSNKVTEKGKDVELRCDPISGHTALYWYRQSLGQGLEFLIYFQGNSAPDKSGLPSDRFSAERTGGSVSTLTIQRTQQEDSAVYLCASSRLYGNQPQHFGDGTRLSIL.

This clonotype appeared many times. The chain recombines TRBV12-3 or TRBV12-4 with TRBJ2-7, with unresolved D. The CDR3 length is 15 residues. Between the trimmed V and J ends, which lost 4 bases and 2 bases, there was a span of 15 bases. CDR3 nucleotide sequence: TGTGCCAGCAGTTCCGGTCAGTTGAAGCCCTACGAGCAGTACTTC. It is translated as CASSSGQLKPYEQYF.

This clonotype was recorded at least ten times. The chain is built from TRBV6-5 and TRBJ2-1; D possibly corresponds to TRBD2 (6 bases). The germline CDR1 and CDR2 sequences are MNHEY and SVGAGI. This CDR3 spans 14 amino acids. Trimming removed 4 bases from V and 7 bases from J, with 14 bases in between. This CDR3 is CASSFGTVVNEQFF. The CDR3 DNA reads as TGTGCCAGCAGTTTCGGGACTGTTGTGAATGAGCAGTTCTTC.

Comment on this clonotype: Germline and junction disagree at one end, which may indicate a read error. The chain links TRBV7-8 to TRBJ2-5; TRBD1 agrees at 9 bases. Germline loops: CDR1 SGHVS, CDR2 FQNEAQ. The CDR3 spans 14 residues. Here the CDR3 DNA reads TGTACCAGCAGCTTCCTACAGGGGGCAGAGACCCAGTACTTC. This encodes CTSSFLQGAETQYF. The entire variable domain, with the rest obtained from reference TRBV7-8 and TRBJ2-5, is as follows: GAGVSQSPRYKVAKRGQDVALRCDPISGHVSLFWYQQALGQGPEFLTYFQNEAQLDKSGLPSDRFFAERPEGSVSTLKIQRTQQEDSAVYLCTSSFLQGAETQYFGPGTRLLVL.

This clonotype was observed a few times. The chain has TRBV6-1 and TRBJ1-1; TRBD1 matches 11 bases. CDR1 and CDR2 from the germline V gene are MNHNS and SASEGT. The J segment lost 0 bases and the V segment lost 1 base, leaving 10 bases of the junction unmatched. This CDR3 is built from 19 residues. CDR3 region: CASSEVGTGGFGMNTEAFF. In DNA form, the CDR3 reads TGTGCCAGCAGTGAAGTTGGGACAGGGGGGTTCGGGATGAACACTGAAGCTTTCTTT.

This clonotype has just one count. V is TRBV20-1 and J is TRBJ1-1; D is uncertain. Germline V gene sequence: CDR1 DFQATT, CDR2 SNEGSKA (reference sequence). The CDR3 extends over 14 amino acids. Trimming cost V 3 bases and J 0 bases, with 11 bases left between them. This chain's CDR3 is CSASSWPMNTEAFF. For the CDR3, the DNA is TGCAGTGCTAGTTCCTGGCCGATGAACACTGAAGCTTTCTTT.